The T cell receptor beta chain described here comes from a study of cytomegalovirus exposure and HLA in healthy donors. General study findings and limits: In vitro data verified three CMV-associated chains as specific for CMV antigens.

PCR used 60 Vbeta primers and 13 Jbeta primers. Here immunoSEQ multiplex PCR was the method, and the copy in TCRdb shows in-frame clones only, minus some. The sample includes 110,000 or so clones, 75% to 90% of them seen just once. As concerns this clone: Its antigen is currently unknown.

There are 15 residues in the CDR3. V shed 3 bases, J shed 4 bases, and the junction held 6 bases outside the gene matches. The germline gives CDR1 SNHLY, CDR2 FYNNEI. The clonotype comes from a man between 35 and 55 years old in good health and CMV-seronegative. The specimen was PBMCs. This sequence joins TRBV2 and TRBJ2-1; the match to TRBD2 covers 7 bases. The CDR3, as DNA: TGTGCCAGCAGTGAGTGGCTAGCGGAGTACAATGAGCAGTTCTTC. It yields the protein CASSEWLAEYNEQFF.